The 7 T cell receptor beta chains below come from one sample, sequenced in a study of T cell responses to AZD1222 COVID-19 vaccine. Clones were read by immunoSEQ multiplex PCR, and TCRdb kept only the in-frame ones, dropping some. The table has 80,000 or so clones, 70% to 80% seen once. This specimen consisted of peripheral blood, obtained 28 days after the second dose of the MenACWY control vaccine. All receptors derive from an adult who received the MenACWY meningococcal vaccine as a control.

This clone showed up many times. This chain links TRBV5-4 with TRBJ2-7; TRBD2 matches at 9 bases. J gave up 3 bases and V 0 bases, and 4 bases lay outside the gene matches. The CDR3 totals 15 residues. CDR1 and CDR2 (germline): SGHNT, YYREEE (reference sequence). The DNA of the CDR3 is TGTGCCAGCAGCTTGGGGGCTAGCGGGAACTACGAGCAGTACTTC. Encoded protein: CASSLGASGNYEQYF.

CDR3 sequence: CASRDLKQGAEGYTF. CDR3 DNA: TGCGCCAGTCGGGACCTAAAACAGGGGGCTGAAGGCTACACCTTC. The V and J genes are TRBV5-1 and TRBJ1-2; 9 bases line up with TRBD1. This CDR3 has 15 residues. J was trimmed by 8 bases and V by 8 bases; bases with no gene match: 16. Germline CDR1 is SGHRS and CDR2 is YFSETQ.

The chain links TRBV11-3 to TRBJ2-5, with D possibly being TRBD1 (5 bases). Germline CDR1 is SGHNT and CDR2 is YENEEA. The germline V and J ends were trimmed by 3 bases and 5 bases, with 10 bases remaining between them. The CDR3 length is 13 residues. The CDR3 loop reads CASSLGPRETQYF. DNA for the CDR3: TGTGCCAGCAGCTTGGGGCCGAGGGAGACCCAGTACTTC.

This clone is a singleton in its sample. This chain joins TRBV2 and TRBJ2-5; TRBD2 might be the D (5 bases). Germline CDR1 reads SNHLY; CDR2 reads FYNNEI. This CDR3 region has 17 residues. V lost 7 bases and J 2 bases, leaving 23 bases between the germline ends. As DNA, the CDR3 is TGTGCCAGCAAAACGACAAGAGGGTATGACCATCAAGAGACCCAGTACTTC. It is translated as CASKTTRGYDHQETQYF.

V usage is TRBV5-6 and J usage is TRBJ1-1, with D possibly being TRBD1 (5 bases). Per germline, CDR1 SGHDT and CDR2 YYEEEE. This CDR3 is built from 12 residues. Trimming cost V 0 bases and J 7 bases, with 7 bases left between them. The CDR3 loop is CASSLEGYEAFF. DNA of the CDR3: TGTGCCAGCAGCTTGGAGGGGTATGAAGCTTTCTTT.

This clone appeared a single time. The rearrangement joins TRBV21-1 to TRBJ1-1; TRBD1 is the table's D call, not checked against the DNA. TRBV21-1 is labeled a pseudogene. The CDR3 covers 17 residues. The CDR3 DNA sequence: TGTGCCAGCAGCAAAGTTAGGGGCGGATCCATGAACACTGAAGCTTTCTTT. Its protein is CASSKVRGGSMNTEAFF.

This clone was recorded a few times. The chain is built from TRBV7-8 and TRBJ2-1, with TRBD1 matching over 9 bases. The CDR3 totals 15 residues. Germline values: CDR1 SGHVS, CDR2 FQNEAQ. V shed 5 bases and J 2 bases; nucleotides not matched to a gene: 4. CDR3: CASSQRQGAYNEQFF. The CDR3 nucleotides read TGTGCCAGCAGCCAGCGACAGGGGGCCTACAATGAGCAGTTCTTC.